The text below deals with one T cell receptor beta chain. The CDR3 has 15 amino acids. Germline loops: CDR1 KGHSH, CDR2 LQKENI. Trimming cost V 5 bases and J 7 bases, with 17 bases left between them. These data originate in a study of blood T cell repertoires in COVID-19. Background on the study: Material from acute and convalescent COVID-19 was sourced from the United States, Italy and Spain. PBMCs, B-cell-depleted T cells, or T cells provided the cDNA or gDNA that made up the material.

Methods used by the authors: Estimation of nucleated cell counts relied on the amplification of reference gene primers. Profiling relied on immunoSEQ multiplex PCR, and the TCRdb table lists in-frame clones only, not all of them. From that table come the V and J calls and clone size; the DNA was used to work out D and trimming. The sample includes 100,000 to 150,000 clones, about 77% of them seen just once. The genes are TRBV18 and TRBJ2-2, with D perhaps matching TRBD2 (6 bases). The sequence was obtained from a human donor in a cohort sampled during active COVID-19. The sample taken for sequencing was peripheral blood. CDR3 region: CASSWSRGIGGELFF. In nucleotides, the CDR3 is TGTGCCAGCTCATGGTCCCGGGGGATCGGCGGGGAGCTGTTTTTT.